These 32 T cell receptor beta chains originate from one sample sequenced in a study of T cells after yellow fever vaccination. MiXCR, run by TCRdb on the 5' RACE reads, gives a single entry per CDR3 protein. The table lists roughly 150,000 distinct CDR3 sequences, around 7.7% of them singletons. This specimen was CD4+ T cells sorted from PBMCs, taken 5 days after the yellow fever booster vaccination. Receptor source: a man aged 25-45 years who received the YFV17D yellow fever vaccine.

Ten or more counts support this clonotype. V is TRBV25-1 and J is TRBJ2-3; D uncertain. Looked up from germline, CDR1 is MGHDK and CDR2 is SYGVNS. The CDR3 is made up of 15 amino acids. V was pared by 4 bases and J by 8 bases, with 19 bases between. CDR3 residues: CASSGTSSSFGTQYF. In DNA, the CDR3 is TGTGCCAGCAGTGGAACCTCCTCTAGTTTCGGTACGCAGTATTTT.

Concerning this clonotype: A much bigger clone sits one base away, suggesting this may be a read error. The chain links TRBV2 to TRBJ1-2, with D uncertain. CDR3 length equals 15 residues. The V gene's germline CDR1 is SNHLY and CDR2 FYNNEI. CDR3 region: CASSVEAAAKYGYTF. In DNA, the CDR3 is TGTGCCAGCAGTGTAGAAGCAGCGGCTAAGTATGGCTACACCTTC.

Ten or more counts support this clonotype. The V and J genes are TRBV7-8 and TRBJ2-5; TRBD2 matches 8 bases. Germline V gives CDR1 SGHVS, CDR2 FQNEAQ. J was trimmed by 3 bases and V by 3 bases; bases with no gene match: 9. This CDR3 comprises 16 residues. CDR3 residues: CASSFADGRGEETQYF. DNA of the CDR3: TGTGCCAGCAGCTTTGCCGACGGGAGGGGGGAAGAGACCCAGTACTTC.

In its sample, this clonotype was seen many times. This sequence joins TRBV28 and TRBJ2-2; either TRBD1 or TRBD2 may supply D (5 bases each). Looked up from germline, CDR1 is MDHEN and CDR2 is SYDVKM. V lost 4 bases and J 4 bases, leaving 19 bases between the germline ends. This CDR3 has 17 residues. This CDR3 is CASSSQDGRGGTGELFF. CDR3 coding DNA: TGTGCCAGCAGTTCACAGGACGGTCGAGGAGGCACCGGGGAGCTGTTTTTT.

This clonotype occurred many times. V is TRBV5-1 and J is TRBJ1-1; D gene ambiguous. Trimming removed 7 bases at V and 0 bases at J, with 16 bases between. The length of the CDR3 is 15 residues. The germline V gene encodes CDR1 SGHRS and CDR2 YFSETQ. CDR3 sequence: CASSGGNLMNTEAFF. CDR3 in DNA: TGCGCCAGCTCCGGAGGGAATTTGATGAACACTGAAGCTTTCTTT. Variable domain in full (rest from reference TRBV5-1 and TRBJ1-1): KAGVTQTPRYLIKTRGQQVTLSCSPISGHRSVSWYQQTPGQGLQFLFEYFSETQRNKGNFPGRFSGRQFSNSRSEMNVSTLELGDSALYLCASSGGNLMNTEAFFGQGTRLTVV.

Notes on this clonotype: Just one base apart from a much larger clone, this may be a read error. This chain connects TRBV7-2 to TRBJ2-5; a possible D gene is TRBD2 (6 bases). This CDR3 has 16 amino acids. The V gene's germline CDR1 is SGHTA and CDR2 FQGNSA. V was cut by 2 bases and J by 4 bases, with 17 bases left in between. As DNA, the CDR3 is TGTGCCAGCAGCTTAAAATCGGGAGTAATCATAGAGACCCAGTACTTC. Translated: CASSLKSGVIIETQYF.

This clonotype was counted only a few times. The J gene is TRBJ1-2, the V gene TRBV19; no definite D call. The CDR3 has 12 residues. Trimming pared 4 bases from V and 7 bases from J, leaving 10 bases between. Germline V gene lookup returns CDR1 LNHDA and CDR2 SQIVND (reference sequence). Here the CDR3 DNA reads TGTGCCAGTAGTAGTCTTGTTGGTGGCTACACCTTC. Residues: CASSSLVGGYTF.

This clonotype was observed many times. The V and J genes are TRBV7-9 and TRBJ2-1, with D perhaps being TRBD1 or TRBD2 (5 bases each). Germline V CDR1 and CDR2: SEHNR, FQNEAQ (reference sequence). This CDR3 is 15 amino acids long. V lost 1 base and J lost 6, with 13 bases in between. The CDR3 DNA sequence: TGTGCCAGCAGCTTAGAATGGGGGTCCGGCAATGAGCAGTTCTTC. Encoded protein: CASSLEWGSGNEQFF.

This clonotype was observed at least ten times. The genes are TRBV5-1 and TRBJ1-4, with 7 positions matching TRBD1. Trimming removed 3 bases from V and 5 bases from J; junction bases left unmatched: 10. This CDR3 has 16 residues. Germline V gene sequence: CDR1 SGHRS, CDR2 YFSETQ. CDR3 DNA: TGCGCCAGCAGCTGGACGCCGGGACAGCTAAATGAAAAACTGTTTTTT. Amino acid sequence: CASSWTPGQLNEKLFF.

The chain recombines TRBV12-3 or TRBV12-4 with TRBJ2-7; TRBD2 aligns across 14 bases. Losses at the gene ends were 5 bases for V and 6 bases for J; bases not matched to a gene: 6. This CDR3 is built from 15 residues. DNA for the CDR3: TGTGCCAGCAGTCCCCGACTAGCGGGAGGGAGCGAGCAGTACTTC. This gives the protein CASSPRLAGGSEQYF.

This clonotype has more than one count but fewer than ten. This rearrangement joins TRBV4-3 to TRBJ2-1; D gene uncertain. Germline-derived CDR1 and CDR2 are LGHNA and YSLEER. V was trimmed by 0 bases and J by 6 bases, leaving 15 bases between them. The CDR3 is 16 residues long. The CDR3 nucleotides are TGCGCCAGCAGCCAAGATTACGGCGGTAGTCTCAATGAGCAGTTCTTC. This encodes CASSQDYGGSLNEQFF.

This clonotype has a count of ten or more. V and J are TRBV19 and TRBJ2-5, with TRBD1 as a possible D gene (6 bases). V lost 5 bases and J 5 bases, leaving 15 bases between the germline ends. Germline V lookup: CDR1 LNHDA, CDR2 SQIVND (reference sequence). This CDR3 contains 14 residues. As DNA, the CDR3 is TGTGCCAGTAGTGACCGAACAGGGCTGGAGACCCAGTACTTC. Amino acid sequence: CASSDRTGLETQYF.

This clonotype was seen at least ten times. The CDR3 loop reads CASSPGLSPYNEQFF. The CDR3 DNA is TGCGCCAGCAGCCCGGGACTTTCGCCCTACAATGAGCAGTTCTTC. The J gene is TRBJ2-1, the V gene TRBV5-1, with a tentative D call TRBD2 (6 bases). This CDR3 is built from 15 residues. The germline CDR1 and CDR2 sequences are SGHRS and YFSETQ. Trimming pared 4 bases from V and 2 bases from J, leaving 13 bases between.

This clonotype was seen at least ten times. The chain links TRBV7-2 to TRBJ2-3, with D maybe TRBD1 (5 bases). CDR1 is SGHTA, CDR2 FQGNSA, per germline. The CDR3 runs to 13 residues. Trimming shortened V by 3 bases and J by 4 bases, and 8 bases separated the two germline ends. The CDR3 reads CASSLQGSDTQYF. CDR3 nucleotide sequence: TGTGCCAGCAGCTTGCAGGGATCAGATACGCAGTATTTT.

This clonotype turned up a few times. V is TRBV20-1 and J is TRBJ2-1, with 7 nucleotides matching TRBD2. The V gene end was trimmed by 5 bases and the J gene end by 2 bases; junction bases not matched to a gene: 18. Germline V gene lookup returns CDR1 DFQATT and CDR2 SNEGSKA (reference sequence). CDR3 size: 18 residues. The DNA of the CDR3 is TGCAGTGCTCTCACCATTTTAGCGGGCACCGTTACCTACAATGAGCAGTTCTTC. This codes for CSALTILAGTVTYNEQFF.

This clonotype showed up many times. The chain combines TRBV7-2 with TRBJ2-2; D unresolved. Deletions cut 0 bases from V and 4 bases from J, with 12 bases between. The CDR3 runs 16 residues. Germline V gives CDR1 SGHTA, CDR2 FQGNSA. CDR3 nucleotide sequence: TGTGCCAGCAGCTTAGCCCACCTTCTCTCCACCGGGGAGCTGTTTTTT. This translates into CASSLAHLLSTGELFF.

This clonotype has a handful of counts. This could be a read error, since a much larger clone is one nucleotide away. The chain joins TRBV5-1 to TRBJ2-3, with D tentatively TRBD2 (5 bases). The germline V gene has CDR1 SGHRS and CDR2 YFSETQ. V was trimmed by 3 bases and J by 1 base, leaving 9 bases between them. This CDR3 is built from 14 residues. The CDR3 reads CASSSISGTDTQYF. The CDR3 nucleotides are TGCGCCAGCAGCTCAATTAGCGGCACAGATACGCAGTATTTT.

This clonotype was recorded at least ten times. The J gene is TRBJ1-1, the V gene TRBV4-1; D is unclear. CDR1 is MGHRA, CDR2 YSYEKL, per germline. The CDR3 is made up of 15 amino acids. V dropped 2 bases and J dropped 0 bases, with 10 bases sitting between them. The CDR3 coding sequence is TGCGCCAGCAGCCAACACGATCTTATGAACACTGAAGCTTTCTTT. Protein: CASSQHDLMNTEAFF.

This clonotype was seen a few times. The CDR3 DNA reads as TGTGCCAGCAGTCCCAGGGGCGTCTATGGCTACACCTTC. Amino acids: CASSPRGVYGYTF. The chain joins TRBV27 to TRBJ1-2; a possible D gene is TRBD1 (6 bases). The CDR3 contains 13 residues. Trimming shortened V by 5 bases and J by 4 bases, and 11 bases separated the two germline ends. Germline CDR1 reads MNHEY; CDR2 reads SMNVEV (reference sequence).

The chain is built from TRBV5-1 and TRBJ2-3; TRBD1 aligns across 11 bases. The CDR3 runs to 15 residues. Germline V CDR1 and CDR2: SGHRS, YFSETQ. The V gene end was trimmed by 4 bases and the J gene end by 5 bases; junction bases not matched to a gene: 6. The CDR3 nucleotides are TGCGCCAGCAGCGAGGACAGGGGGCGAGGAGATACGCAGTATTTT. Encoded protein: CASSEDRGRGDTQYF. Variable domain in full (rest from reference TRBV5-1 and TRBJ2-3): KAGVTQTPRYLIKTRGQQVTLSCSPISGHRSVSWYQQTPGQGLQFLFEYFSETQRNKGNFPGRFSGRQFSNSRSEMNVSTLELGDSALYLCASSEDRGRGDTQYFGPGTRLTVL.

This clonotype was detected many times. This chain links TRBV5-1 with TRBJ2-1, with TRBD2 matching over 16 bases. Germline trimming cut 4 bases from V and 2 bases from J; bases unmatched to any gene: 3. The CDR3 runs to 17 residues. The germline CDR1 and CDR2 sequences are SGHRS and YFSETQ. CDR3 DNA: TGCGCCAGCAGCCTGGGACTAGCGGGAGGGCCCTACAATGAGCAGTTCTTC. Its protein product is CASSLGLAGGPYNEQFF.

This clonotype was recorded at least ten times. The chain employs TRBV3-1 and TRBJ2-1; 9 bases map to TRBD2. The ends lost 4 bases at V and 7 bases at J; junction bases unmatched: 11. The CDR3 has 16 amino acids. Germline loops: CDR1 LGHDT, CDR2 YNNKEL (reference sequence). The CDR3 DNA follows: TGTGCCAGCAGCCCGCGAGCGGGAGGCCAATGGAATGAGCAGTTCTTC. Its translation is CASSPRAGGQWNEQFF.

This clonotype has at least ten counts. The CDR3 DNA reads as TGTGCCAGCAGCGTCGGCGGGAGGATTGGCAATGAGCAGTTCTTC. Amino acids: CASSVGGRIGNEQFF. The chain couples TRBV9 to TRBJ2-1; 8 positions agree with TRBD2. The CDR3 runs to 15 residues. Losses at the gene ends were 2 bases for V and 6 bases for J; bases not matched to a gene: 7. Germline V CDR1 and CDR2: SGDLS, YYNGEE.

This clonotype was found many times. This chain links TRBV14 with TRBJ2-5, with D uncertain. This CDR3 spans 14 amino acids. The V and J ends lost 1 base and 2 bases respectively, with 8 bases between them. CDR1 and CDR2 (germline): SGHDN, FVKESK. The CDR3 protein is CASSQAVGQETQYF. The CDR3, as DNA: TGTGCCAGCAGCCAAGCTGTCGGACAAGAGACCCAGTACTTC.

This clonotype came up many times. The chain is built from TRBV5-6 and TRBJ2-5; possibly TRBD2 for D (6 bases). The CDR3 has 13 residues. The ends were cut back, 4 bases at V and 11 bases at J, with 18 bases in the middle. CDR1 SGHDT and CDR2 YYEEEE come from the germline V gene. DNA for the CDR3: TGTGCCAGCAGCCAAGACGGGCGTGGGAGGCAGTACTTC. Its translation: CASSQDGRGRQYF.

J is TRBJ1-1 and V is TRBV19; TRBD1 matches at 11 bases. CDR3 length equals 13 residues. V shed 9 bases, J shed 3 bases, and the junction held 3 bases outside the gene matches. In germline, CDR1 is LNHDA, CDR2 SQIVND (reference sequence). CDR3: CASMDRGHTEAFF. The CDR3 DNA reads TGTGCCAGCATGGACAGGGGGCACACTGAAGCTTTCTTT.

This clonotype was seen many times. The CDR3 here is CASSWGGARTSGRPLQETQYF. As DNA, the CDR3 is TGCGCCAGCAGTTGGGGGGGGGCGCGGACTAGCGGGAGACCTCTACAAGAGACCCAGTACTTC. The chain carries TRBV5-1 and TRBJ2-5; TRBD2 agrees at 13 bases. This CDR3 has 21 amino acids. V shed 5 bases and J 2 bases; nucleotides not matched to a gene: 21. Germline-derived CDR1 and CDR2 are SGHRS and YFSETQ.

As concerns this clonotype: This sequence may be a read error, since a much larger clone differs from it by one base. The chain has TRBV28 and TRBJ2-5; 9 bases line up with TRBD2. Germline V lookup: CDR1 MDHEN, CDR2 SYDVKM. There are 16 residues in the CDR3. V shed 5 bases and J 4 bases; nucleotides not matched to a gene: 11. CDR3 sequence (DNA): TGTGCCAGCAGTGGGTTAGCGGGAGTAACAGTAGAGACCCAGTACTTC. Translation: CASSGLAGVTVETQYF.

This clonotype was seen many times. This chain connects TRBV5-4 to TRBJ2-1, with D unclear. V lost 1 base, J lost 9 bases, and 11 bases lay in between. Per germline, CDR1 SGHNT and CDR2 YYREEE (reference sequence). The CDR3 runs to 13 residues. The CDR3 region has the DNA TGTGCCAGCAGCTTGCGCGTGGACCGTGAGCAGTTCTTC. Translated: CASSLRVDREQFF. The full variable domain, in which reference TRBV5-4 and TRBJ2-1 provide the parts outside the CDR3, is ETGVTQSPTHLIKTRGQQVTLRCSSQSGHNTVSWYQQALGQGPQFIFQYYREEENGRGNFPPRFSGLQFPNYSSELNVNALELDDSALYLCASSLRVDREQFFGPGTRLTVL.

This clonotype was counted at least ten times. This rearrangement joins TRBV30 to TRBJ2-7, with D unclear. Per the germline V gene, CDR1 is GTSNPN and CDR2 is SVGIG (reference sequence). The V gene lost 0 bases and the J gene lost 10 bases, with 16 bases spanning the gap. The CDR3 is 13 residues long. The CDR3 nucleotides read TGTGCCTGGAGTGTATCCGCAGAAGTAGGACAGTACTTC. As protein: CAWSVSAEVGQYF.

Only a few counts were recorded for this clonotype. The V and J genes are TRBV19 and TRBJ1-5; D uncertain. V was shortened by 2 bases and J by 0 bases, with 14 bases between the two germline ends. The CDR3 has 17 amino acids. Germline V gene lookup returns CDR1 LNHDA and CDR2 SQIVND (reference sequence). CDR3 region: CASSITTAGVSNQPQHF. In DNA form, the CDR3 reads TGTGCCAGTAGTATAACAACAGCTGGGGTTAGCAATCAGCCCCAGCATTTT.

This clonotype appeared many times. This chain links TRBV12-3 or TRBV12-4 with TRBJ2-1; 14 bases map to TRBD2. J lost 6 bases, V lost 6 bases, and 1 base had no gene match. This CDR3 is 14 amino acids long. CDR3 in amino acids: CASRTSGRGNEQFF. The CDR3, as DNA: TGTGCCAGCAGGACTAGCGGGAGGGGCAATGAGCAGTTCTTC.